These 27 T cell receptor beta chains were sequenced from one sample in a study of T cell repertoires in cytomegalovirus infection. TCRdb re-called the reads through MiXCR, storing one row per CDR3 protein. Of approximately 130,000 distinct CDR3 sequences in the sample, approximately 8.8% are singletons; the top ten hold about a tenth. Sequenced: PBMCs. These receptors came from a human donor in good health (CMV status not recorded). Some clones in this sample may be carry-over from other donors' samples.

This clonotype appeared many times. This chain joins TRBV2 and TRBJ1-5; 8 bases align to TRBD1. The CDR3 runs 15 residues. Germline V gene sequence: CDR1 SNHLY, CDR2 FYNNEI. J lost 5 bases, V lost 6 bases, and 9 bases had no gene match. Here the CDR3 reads CASRSSRGLDQPQHF. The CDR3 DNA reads TGTGCCAGCAGGTCCTCCAGGGGGCTCGATCAGCCCCAGCATTTT.

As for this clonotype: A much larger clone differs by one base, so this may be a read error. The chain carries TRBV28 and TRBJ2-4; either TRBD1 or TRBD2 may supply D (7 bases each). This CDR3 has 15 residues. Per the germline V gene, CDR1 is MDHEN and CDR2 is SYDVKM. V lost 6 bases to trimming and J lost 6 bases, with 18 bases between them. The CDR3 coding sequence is TGTGCCAGCAGGTTGCAACAGGGGAGGGTAAACATTCAGTACTTC. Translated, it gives CASRLQQGRVNIQYF.

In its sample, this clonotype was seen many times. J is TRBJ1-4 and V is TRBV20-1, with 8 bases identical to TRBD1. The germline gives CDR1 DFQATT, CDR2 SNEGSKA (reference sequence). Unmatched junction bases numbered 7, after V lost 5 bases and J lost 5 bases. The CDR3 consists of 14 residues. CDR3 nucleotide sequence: TGCAGTGCTCCCTCAGGGGGCGTGAATGAAAAACTGTTTTTT. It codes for CSAPSGGVNEKLFF.

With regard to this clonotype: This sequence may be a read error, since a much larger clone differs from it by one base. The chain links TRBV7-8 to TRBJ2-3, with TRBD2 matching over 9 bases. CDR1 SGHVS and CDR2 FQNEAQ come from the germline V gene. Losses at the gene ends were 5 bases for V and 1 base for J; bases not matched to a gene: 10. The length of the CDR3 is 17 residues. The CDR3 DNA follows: TGTGCCAGCAGCGGGGGGGCGGGGGGGCGGGGCACAGATACGCAGTATTTT. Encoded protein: CASSGGAGGRGTDTQYF.

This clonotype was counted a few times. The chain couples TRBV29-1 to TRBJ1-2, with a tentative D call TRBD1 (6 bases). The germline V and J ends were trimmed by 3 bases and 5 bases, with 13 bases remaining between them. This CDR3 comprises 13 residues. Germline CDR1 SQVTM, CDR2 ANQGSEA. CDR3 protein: CSVDPTGEYGYTF. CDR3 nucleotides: TGCAGCGTTGATCCGACAGGAGAATATGGCTACACCTTC.

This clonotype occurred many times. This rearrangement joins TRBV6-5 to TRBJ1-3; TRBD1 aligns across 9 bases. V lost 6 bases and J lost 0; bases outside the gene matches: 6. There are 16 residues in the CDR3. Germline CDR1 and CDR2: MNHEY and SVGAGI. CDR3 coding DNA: TGTGCCAGCAGCCGCGGGGACAGGGTCTCTGGAAACACCATATATTTT. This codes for CASSRGDRVSGNTIYF.

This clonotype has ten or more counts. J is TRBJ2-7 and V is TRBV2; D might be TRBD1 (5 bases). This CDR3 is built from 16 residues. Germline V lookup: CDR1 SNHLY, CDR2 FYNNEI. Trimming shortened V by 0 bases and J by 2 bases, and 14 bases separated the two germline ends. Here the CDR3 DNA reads TGTGCCAGCAGTGAAGCGGTAGGGGCCCTTGCCTACGAGCAGTACTTC. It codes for CASSEAVGALAYEQYF.

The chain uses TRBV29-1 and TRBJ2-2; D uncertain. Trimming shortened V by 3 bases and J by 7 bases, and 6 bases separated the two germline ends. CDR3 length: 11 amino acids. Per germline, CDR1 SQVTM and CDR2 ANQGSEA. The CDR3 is CSVDAGGELFF. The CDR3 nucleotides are TGCAGCGTTGACGCCGGCGGGGAGCTGTTTTTT.

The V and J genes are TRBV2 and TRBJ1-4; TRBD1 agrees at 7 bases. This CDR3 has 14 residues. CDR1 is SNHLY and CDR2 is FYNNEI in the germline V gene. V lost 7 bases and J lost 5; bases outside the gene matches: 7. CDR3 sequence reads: CASTRGQLNEKLFF. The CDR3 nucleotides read TGTGCCAGCACGAGGGGACAGCTCAATGAAAAACTGTTTTTT.

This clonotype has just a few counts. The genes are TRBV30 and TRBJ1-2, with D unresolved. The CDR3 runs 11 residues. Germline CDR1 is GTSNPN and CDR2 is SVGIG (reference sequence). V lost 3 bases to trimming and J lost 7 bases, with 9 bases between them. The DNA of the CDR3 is TGTGCCTGGAGCGGCCGGATTGGCTACACCTTC. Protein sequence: CAWSGRIGYTF. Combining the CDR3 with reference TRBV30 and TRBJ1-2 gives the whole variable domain SQTIHQWPATLVQPVGSPLSLECTVEGTSNPNLYWYRQAAGRGLQLLFYSVGIGQISSEVPQNLSASRPQDRQFILSSKKLLLSDSGFYLCAWSGRIGYTFGSGTRLTVV.

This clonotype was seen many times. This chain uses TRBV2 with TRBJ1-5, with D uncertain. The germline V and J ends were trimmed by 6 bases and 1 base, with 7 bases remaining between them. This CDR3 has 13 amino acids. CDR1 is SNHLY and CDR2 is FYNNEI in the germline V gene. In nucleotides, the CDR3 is TGTGCCAGCAGAGTTGACAGCAATCAGCCCCAGCATTTT. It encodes CASRVDSNQPQHF.

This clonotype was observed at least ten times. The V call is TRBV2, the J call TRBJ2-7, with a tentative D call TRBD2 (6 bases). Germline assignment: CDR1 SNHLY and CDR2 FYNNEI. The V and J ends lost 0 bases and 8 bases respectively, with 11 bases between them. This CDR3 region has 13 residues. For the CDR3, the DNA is TGTGCCAGCAGTGAAGCGGAGGGACGCAAGCAGTACTTC. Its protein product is CASSEAEGRKQYF.

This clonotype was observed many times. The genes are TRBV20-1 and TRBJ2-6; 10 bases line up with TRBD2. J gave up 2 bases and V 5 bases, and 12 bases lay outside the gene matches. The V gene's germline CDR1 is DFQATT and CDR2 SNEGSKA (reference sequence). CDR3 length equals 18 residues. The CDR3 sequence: CSAPGAGGPVAGANVLTF. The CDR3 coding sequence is TGCAGTGCTCCGGGAGCGGGGGGGCCTGTCGCTGGGGCCAACGTCCTGACTTTC.

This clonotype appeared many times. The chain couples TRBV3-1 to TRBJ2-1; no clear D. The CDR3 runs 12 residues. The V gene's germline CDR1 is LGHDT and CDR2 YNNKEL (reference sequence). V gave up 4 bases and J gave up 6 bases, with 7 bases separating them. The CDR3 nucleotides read TGTGCCAGCAGCCGGGGTAGCAATGAGCAGTTCTTC. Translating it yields CASSRGSNEQFF.

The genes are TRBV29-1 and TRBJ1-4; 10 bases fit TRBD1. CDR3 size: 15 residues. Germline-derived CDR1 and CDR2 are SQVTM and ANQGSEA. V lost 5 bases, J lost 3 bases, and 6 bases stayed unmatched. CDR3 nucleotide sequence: TGCAGCGTTTCTCGGGACAGGGGCTCTAATGAAAAACTGTTTTTT. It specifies CSVSRDRGSNEKLFF. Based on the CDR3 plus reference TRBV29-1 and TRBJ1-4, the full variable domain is SAVISQKPSRDICQRGTSLTIQCQVDSQVTMMFWYRQQPGQSLTLIATANQGSEATYESGFVIDKFPISRPNLTFSTLTVSNMSPEDSSIYLCSVSRDRGSNEKLFFGSGTQLSVL.

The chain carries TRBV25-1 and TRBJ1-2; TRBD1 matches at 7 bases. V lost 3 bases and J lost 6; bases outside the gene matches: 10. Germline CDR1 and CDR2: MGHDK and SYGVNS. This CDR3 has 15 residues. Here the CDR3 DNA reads TGTGCCAGCAGTGATGCGACAGGGTTGCGGAATGGCTACACCTTC. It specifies CASSDATGLRNGYTF.

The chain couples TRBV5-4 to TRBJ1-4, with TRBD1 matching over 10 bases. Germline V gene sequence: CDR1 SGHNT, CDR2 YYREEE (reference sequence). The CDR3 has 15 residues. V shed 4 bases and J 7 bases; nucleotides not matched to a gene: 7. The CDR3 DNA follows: TGTGCCAGCAGCCCGGGGACAGGGGCGGCTGAAAAACTGTTTTTT. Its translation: CASSPGTGAAEKLFF.

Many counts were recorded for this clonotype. The CDR3 bases are TGTGCCAGCAGTCGGGACTTTTACAATGAGCAGTTCTTC. This encodes CASSRDFYNEQFF. The V gene is TRBV6-6, the J gene TRBJ2-1, with a tentative D call TRBD2 (6 bases). This CDR3 is built from 13 residues. From germline, CDR1 is MNHNY and CDR2 SVGAGI (reference sequence). V gave up 5 bases and J gave up 4 bases, with 9 bases separating them.

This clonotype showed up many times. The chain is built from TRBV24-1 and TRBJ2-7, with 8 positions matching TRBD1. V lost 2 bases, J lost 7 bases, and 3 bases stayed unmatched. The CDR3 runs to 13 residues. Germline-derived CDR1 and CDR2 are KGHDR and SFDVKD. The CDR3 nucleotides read TGTGCCACCAGTGATTCCGACAGGGGAGAGCAGTACTTC. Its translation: CATSDSDRGEQYF.

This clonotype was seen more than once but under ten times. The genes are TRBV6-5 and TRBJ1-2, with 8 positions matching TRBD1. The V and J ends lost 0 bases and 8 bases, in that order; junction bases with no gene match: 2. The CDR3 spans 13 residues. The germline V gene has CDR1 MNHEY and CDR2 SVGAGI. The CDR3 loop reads CASSYSDRGGYTF. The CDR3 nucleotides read TGTGCCAGCAGTTACTCCGACAGGGGAGGCTACACCTTC.

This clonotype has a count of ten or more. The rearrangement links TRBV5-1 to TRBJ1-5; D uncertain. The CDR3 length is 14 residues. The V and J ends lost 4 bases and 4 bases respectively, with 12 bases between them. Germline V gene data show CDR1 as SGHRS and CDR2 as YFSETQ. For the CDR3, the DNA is TGCGCCAGCAGCCTTTCCACGGGGAATCAGCCCCAGCATTTT. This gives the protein CASSLSTGNQPQHF.

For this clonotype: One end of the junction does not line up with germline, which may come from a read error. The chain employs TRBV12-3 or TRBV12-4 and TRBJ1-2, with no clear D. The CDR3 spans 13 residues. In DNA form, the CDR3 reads TGTGCCAGCAGTTTTACGGCTAACTATGACTACACCTTC. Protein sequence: CASSFTANYDYTF.

The DNA of the CDR3 is TGTGCCAGTAGTATTTACTTTACAGGGACTGGGGCCAACGTCCTGACTTTC. It is translated as CASSIYFTGTGANVLTF. The chain couples TRBV19 to TRBJ2-6, with a tentative D call TRBD1 (6 bases). CDR1 is LNHDA, CDR2 SQIVND, per germline (reference sequence). This CDR3 is 17 amino acids long. The V and J ends lost 3 bases and 2 bases respectively, with 14 bases between them.

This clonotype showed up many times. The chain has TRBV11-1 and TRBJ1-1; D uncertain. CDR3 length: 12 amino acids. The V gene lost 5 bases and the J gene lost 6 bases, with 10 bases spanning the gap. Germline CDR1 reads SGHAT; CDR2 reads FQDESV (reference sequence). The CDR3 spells CASSPGLAEAFF. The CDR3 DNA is TGTGCCAGCAGCCCAGGACTTGCTGAAGCTTTCTTT.

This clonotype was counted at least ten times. The CDR3 DNA is TGTGCCAGCAGCTTAGAAGAGGGGGTGACCTACGAGCAGTACTTC. Amino acids: CASSLEEGVTYEQYF. The chain combines TRBV7-2 with TRBJ2-7, with a tentative D call TRBD1 (6 bases). The V and J ends lost 1 base and 2 bases respectively, with 12 bases between them. The CDR3 extends over 15 amino acids. Per germline, CDR1 SGHTA and CDR2 FQGNSA.

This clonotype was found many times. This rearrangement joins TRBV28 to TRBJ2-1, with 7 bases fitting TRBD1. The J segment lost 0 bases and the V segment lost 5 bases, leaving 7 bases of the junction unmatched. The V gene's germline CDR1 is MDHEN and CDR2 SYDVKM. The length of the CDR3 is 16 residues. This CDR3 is CASSTRDSFSYNEQFF. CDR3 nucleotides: TGTGCCAGCAGTACCCGGGACAGTTTCTCCTACAATGAGCAGTTCTTC.

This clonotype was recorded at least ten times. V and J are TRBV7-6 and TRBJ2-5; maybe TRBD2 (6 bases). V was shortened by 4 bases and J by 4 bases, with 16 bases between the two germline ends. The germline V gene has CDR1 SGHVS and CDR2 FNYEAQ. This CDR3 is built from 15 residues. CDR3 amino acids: CASSSTSSGAETQYF. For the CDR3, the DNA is TGTGCCAGCAGCTCGACTAGTAGTGGAGCAGAGACCCAGTACTTC.